The present T cell receptor (beta chain) was sequenced within a study of cytomegalovirus exposure and HLA in healthy donors. General study points: The analysis excluded some indistinguishable V segments, including TRBV6-2 and TRBV6-3.

This CDR3 spans 15 amino acids. V was clipped by 1 base and J by 9 bases; unmatched bases: 5. CDR1 is SEHNR, CDR2 FQNEAQ, per germline (reference sequence). Comments on this clone: No antigen is known for it.

In the PCR, 60 Vbeta and 13 Jbeta primers were used. Produced via immunoSEQ multiplex PCR; TCRdb's table is partial and in-frame only. The sample lists roughly 100,000 clones; around 74% were seen once. Specimen: PBMCs. The receptor comes from a man aged 40-55 years in good health and CMV-seronegative. The chain couples TRBV7-9 to TRBJ2-1; 11 bases fit TRBD2. The CDR3 DNA sequence: TGTGCCAGCAGCTTAGTCACTAGCGGGGGAGGTGAGCAGTTCTTC. It is translated as CASSLVTSGGGEQFF.